A single sample is the source of the 22 T cell receptor beta chains below, sequenced in a study of blood T cell repertoires in COVID-19. Generated by immunoSEQ multiplex PCR, the TCRdb table keeps only in-frame clones and is missing some. The repertoire holds 110,000 to 150,000 clones, about 88% seen once, with about 10% in the top ten. The sequenced sample was peripheral blood. The receptors were gathered from a man in his fifties with active or convalescent COVID-19.

The rearrangement links TRBV5-1 to TRBJ2-3, with 15 bases identical to TRBD2. Germline V lookup: CDR1 SGHRS, CDR2 YFSETQ. The trim removed 2 bases at V and 4 bases at J, leaving 5 bases unmatched. The length of the CDR3 is 17 residues. CDR3 in DNA: TGCGCCAGCAGCTTCGGGACTAGCGGGGGGTCACCAGATACGCAGTATTTT. As protein: CASSFGTSGGSPDTQYF.

The J gene is TRBJ2-5, the V gene TRBV18, with 13 bases identical to TRBD2. There are 15 residues in the CDR3. J gave up 5 bases and V 4 bases, and 4 bases lay outside the gene matches. CDR1 and CDR2 (germline): KGHSH, LQKENI. The CDR3 spells CASSLGLAGVETQYF. CDR3 nucleotide sequence: TGTGCCAGCTCACTCGGACTAGCGGGAGTGGAGACCCAGTACTTC.

The chain has TRBV29-1 and TRBJ1-2; 7 bases fit TRBD1. Germline V CDR1 and CDR2: SQVTM, ANQGSEA. The CDR3 has 11 amino acids. V dropped 6 bases and J dropped 7; count of bases not matched to a gene: 5. The CDR3: CSVGQGVGYTF. The CDR3 DNA sequence: TGCAGCGTCGGTCAGGGGGTTGGCTACACCTTC.

The chain carries TRBV27 and TRBJ1-2, with 8 bases lining up with TRBD1. The CDR3 consists of 15 residues. Germline CDR1 MNHEY, CDR2 SMNVEV (reference sequence). J gave up 7 bases and V 4 bases, and 11 bases lay outside the gene matches. CDR3 loop: CASSSRTGRQGGYTF. In DNA form, the CDR3 reads TGTGCCAGCAGTTCCCGGACAGGGAGGCAGGGTGGCTACACCTTC.

This clone showed up just once. The V and J genes are TRBV7-2 and TRBJ1-6; D gene unclear. The ends were cut back, 7 bases at V and 8 bases at J, with 12 bases in the middle. Germline values: CDR1 SGHTA, CDR2 FQGNSA. This CDR3 has 13 amino acids. Here the CDR3 reads CASMANLYSPLHF. CDR3 DNA: TGTGCCAGCATGGCAAACCTCTATTCACCCCTCCACTTT.

The chain recombines TRBV6-5 with TRBJ1-6; possible D gene TRBD1, 6 bases. CDR1 is MNHEY, CDR2 SVGAGI, per germline. Trimming pared 2 bases from V and 10 bases from J, leaving 18 bases between. The CDR3 extends over 16 amino acids. This CDR3 is CASSYGGARSSSPLHF. The CDR3 region has the DNA TGTGCCAGCAGTTACGGGGGGGCAAGGTCTAGCTCACCCCTCCACTTT.

The CDR3 here is CASSPRGSGTNEQFF. The CDR3 DNA sequence: TGTGCCAGCAGCCCTCGGGGTAGCGGGACCAATGAGCAGTTCTTC. The V call is TRBV9, the J call TRBJ2-1; 8 positions agree with TRBD2. V lost 4 bases, J lost 6 bases, and 9 bases stayed unmatched. Germline loops: CDR1 SGDLS, CDR2 YYNGEE. The CDR3 has 15 amino acids.

This clone was seen many times. This rearrangement joins TRBV5-6 to TRBJ2-7, with 13 bases aligning to TRBD2. V shed 4 bases and J 0 bases; nucleotides not matched to a gene: 7. Germline CDR1 and CDR2: SGHDT and YYEEEE. The CDR3 contains 17 residues. CDR3: CASSIGLAGVLSYEQYF. CDR3 nucleotide sequence: TGTGCCAGCAGCATAGGACTAGCGGGAGTCCTCTCCTACGAGCAGTACTTC.

The chain links TRBV9 to TRBJ2-3; D possibly corresponds to TRBD1 (5 bases). The ends were cut back, 3 bases at V and 4 bases at J, with 21 bases in the middle. CDR3 length: 17 amino acids. CDR1 is SGDLS and CDR2 is YYNGEE in the germline V gene. CDR3 sequence (DNA): TGTGCCAGCAGCGCAGTCCCAGGCGGTCAGGGTTCAGATACGCAGTATTTT. Amino acids: CASSAVPGGQGSDTQYF.

The chain has TRBV9 and TRBJ2-6; a possible D gene is TRBD1 (5 bases). Germline assignment: CDR1 SGDLS and CDR2 YYNGEE. Trimming removed 3 bases from V and 0 bases from J, with 19 bases in between. The CDR3 loop spans 19 amino acids. CDR3 nucleotide sequence: TGTGCCAGCAGCGCTAGAGATGGTATGGGGCGCTCTGGGGCCAACGTCCTGACTTTC. It specifies CASSARDGMGRSGANVLTF.

V usage is TRBV6-5 and J usage is TRBJ2-2; D not certain. The CDR3 has 16 amino acids. V lost 0 bases, J lost 0 bases, and 8 bases lay in between. Germline loops: CDR1 MNHEY, CDR2 SVGAGI. DNA for the CDR3: TGTGCCAGCAGTTACTCGAGGCGGTCGAACACCGGGGAGCTGTTTTTT. Encoded protein: CASSYSRRSNTGELFF.

The chain couples TRBV19 to TRBJ2-1; no definite D call. This CDR3 contains 11 residues. Germline V gene lookup returns CDR1 LNHDA and CDR2 SQIVND (reference sequence). V gave up 6 bases and J gave up 8 bases, with 8 bases separating them. CDR3 in amino acids: CASRGPHEQFF. For the CDR3, the DNA is TGTGCCAGTAGGGGCCCTCATGAGCAGTTCTTC.

The J gene is TRBJ2-1, the V gene TRBV7-8, with TRBD2 identical over 7 bases. The CDR3 covers 15 residues. Losses at the gene ends were 5 bases for V and 4 bases for J; bases not matched to a gene: 8. Germline CDR1 and CDR2: SGHVS and FQNEAQ. The DNA for the CDR3 is TGTGCCAGCAGCCCCGACGAGGGACTATACAATGAGCAGTTCTTC. Translation: CASSPDEGLYNEQFF.

The J gene is TRBJ2-1, the V gene TRBV10-1, with TRBD1 as a possible D gene (6 bases). CDR3 size: 15 residues. V dropped 8 bases and J dropped 6 bases, with 20 bases sitting between them. CDR1 is WNHNN, CDR2 SYGVQD, per germline (reference sequence). The CDR3 reads CASGQGNLPSNEQFF. For the CDR3, the DNA is TGCGCCAGCGGGCAGGGGAACCTGCCCTCCAATGAGCAGTTCTTC.

V usage is TRBV7-3 and J usage is TRBJ2-2, with TRBD2 identical over 13 bases. V lost 5 bases, J lost 8 bases, and 2 bases stayed unmatched. The CDR3 covers 14 residues. Germline V gives CDR1 SGHTA, CDR2 FQGTGA. DNA for the CDR3: TGTGCCAGCAGCCCGGGACTAGCGGGAGGGGAGCTGTTTTTT. The encoded protein is CASSPGLAGGELFF. Based on the CDR3 plus reference TRBV7-3 and TRBJ2-2, the full variable domain is GAGVSQTPSNKVTEKGKYVELRCDPISGHTALYWYRQSLGQGPEFLIYFQGTGAADDSGLPNDRFFAVRPEGSVSTLKIQRTERGDSAVYLCASSPGLAGGELFFGEGSRLTVL.

V is TRBV5-1 and J is TRBJ2-2; D might be TRBD1 (6 bases). The CDR3 runs to 18 residues. CDR1 is SGHRS, CDR2 YFSETQ, per germline. Deletions cut 4 bases from V and 1 base from J, with 20 bases between. The CDR3 is CASSPDPMDSGNTGELFF. As DNA, the CDR3 is TGCGCCAGCAGCCCAGACCCCATGGACAGTGGGAACACCGGGGAGCTGTTTTTT.

The J gene is TRBJ2-1, the V gene TRBV19; 8 bases match TRBD1. Unmatched junction bases numbered 8, after V lost 5 bases and J lost 5 bases. CDR1 is LNHDA and CDR2 is SQIVND in the germline V gene (reference sequence). The CDR3 runs 15 residues. CDR3 DNA sequence: TGTGCCAGTAGTGACGACAGGGGACGCCACAATGAGCAGTTCTTC. Translating it yields CASSDDRGRHNEQFF.

This clone was seen only once. The V call is TRBV21-1, the J call TRBJ2-7; the D call of TRBD2 is as the table states it, not checked on the DNA. TRBV21-1 is a pseudogene locus. The CDR3 length is 15 residues. CDR3 in DNA: TGTGCCAGCAGCCTCCGGACTAGCGCGCTCTACGAGCAGTACTTC. Its translation is CASSLRTSALYEQYF.

This clone was picked up one time. CDR3 loop: CASSYATAYNSPLHF. The CDR3 nucleotides are TGTGCCAGCAGTTACGCGACAGCCTATAATTCACCCCTCCACTTT. The V call is TRBV6-5, the J call TRBJ1-6; TRBD1 is a possible D gene (5 bases). Per the germline V gene, CDR1 is MNHEY and CDR2 is SVGAGI. This CDR3 region has 15 residues. V lost 2 bases and J lost 2, with 7 bases in between.

The V and J genes are TRBV9 and TRBJ2-2; no clear D. Germline CDR1 is SGDLS and CDR2 is YYNGEE. The CDR3 extends over 14 amino acids. V was cut by 3 bases and J by 4 bases, with 10 bases left in between. In nucleotides, the CDR3 is TGTGCCAGCAGCGACCCCACGCGCACCGGGGAGCTGTTTTTT. This translates into CASSDPTRTGELFF. The variable domain in full, with the rest retrieved from reference TRBV9 and TRBJ2-2, is DSGVTQTPKHLITATGQRVTLRCSPRSGDLSVYWYQQSLDQGLQFLIQYYNGEERAKGNILERFSAQQFPDLHSELNLSSLELGDSALYFCASSDPTRTGELFFGEGSRLTVL.

This sequence joins TRBV29-1 and TRBJ2-1; the D is unclear. CDR3 length equals 13 residues. With 3 bases removed from V and 6 bases from J, the gap between germline ends came to 12 bases. Germline assignment: CDR1 SQVTM and CDR2 ANQGSEA. In DNA, the CDR3 is TGCAGCGTTGATAGTCTCTTCGGCAATGAGCAGTTCTTC. It encodes CSVDSLFGNEQFF.

The J gene is TRBJ1-2, the V gene TRBV3-1 (or the pseudogene TRBV3-2), with D maybe TRBD1 (5 bases). Germline CDR1 is LGHDT and CDR2 is YNNKEL (reference sequence). The CDR3 is 14 amino acids. Trimming took 0 bases from V and 8 from J, leaving 13 bases between them. The CDR3 spells CASSQDLRGWGYTF. CDR3 DNA: TGTGCCAGCAGCCAAGATCTAAGGGGCTGGGGCTACACCTTC.